This T cell receptor (beta chain) was sequenced during a study of T cells expressing NK-cell markers. The overall study: Sorted CD3+CD56+NKG2C+, CD3+CD56+NKG2C- and CD3+CD56-NKG2C+ T-cell subsets were beta-chain profiled.

With respect to this clonotype: Its antigen is not identified.

Study-level results: Similarly, these clonotypes led the CD3+CD56-NKG2C+ fraction as well in a few donors. Six or seven donors carried dominant NKG2C+ clonotypes that made up 1.0-7.0% of their CD8+ T cells.

The authors generated TCR beta cDNA through 5'RACE template switching with UMIs. TCRdb reprocessed the 5' RACE reads and keeps a single row for each CDR3 protein, giving no DNA. The listing records a few hundred thousand distinct CDR3 sequences. CDR1 is SGHDT, CDR2 YYEEEE, per germline. The CDR3 has 16 amino acids. Sequencing used blood T cells: a sorted CD56 or NKG2C T cell subset, CD4+ or CD8+ T cells, or bulk PBMC T cells (not recorded which). The chain links TRBV5-6 to TRBJ2-7; absent DNA, TCRdb's TRBD2 call cannot be checked. The origin of this receptor is a man aged 18-70 years in good health. CDR3 region: CASSFNSGPLGYEQYF. Full variable domain (remainder filled in from reference TRBV5-6 and TRBJ2-7): DAGVTQSPTHLIKTRGQQVTLRCSPKSGHDTVSWYQQALGQGPQFIFQYYEEEERQRGNFPDRFSGHQFPNYSSELNVNALLLGDSALYLCASSFNSGPLGYEQYFGPGTRLTVT.